This T cell receptor beta chain was found in a study of blood T cell repertoires in COVID-19. Study-wide context: The samples span acute and convalescent COVID-19 from the United States, Italy and Spain.

Produced via immunoSEQ multiplex PCR; TCRdb's table is partial and in-frame only. The sample comprises 110,000 or so clones, 84% of which are singletons, and around 8.5% rests with the top ten. CDR1 and CDR2 from the germline V gene are SGDLS and YYNGEE. J was trimmed by 0 bases and V by 2 bases; bases with no gene match: 2. CDR3 length: 18 amino acids. This TCR was sampled from a woman between 40 and 55 years old with acute or convalescent COVID-19. The specimen sequenced was peripheral blood. The rearrangement uses TRBV9 and TRBJ2-2; 15 bases fit TRBD2. The CDR3 loop reads CASSVGLAGGTNTGELFF. The CDR3 DNA sequence: TGTGCCAGCAGCGTGGGACTAGCGGGGGGTACGAACACCGGGGAGCTGTTTTTT.